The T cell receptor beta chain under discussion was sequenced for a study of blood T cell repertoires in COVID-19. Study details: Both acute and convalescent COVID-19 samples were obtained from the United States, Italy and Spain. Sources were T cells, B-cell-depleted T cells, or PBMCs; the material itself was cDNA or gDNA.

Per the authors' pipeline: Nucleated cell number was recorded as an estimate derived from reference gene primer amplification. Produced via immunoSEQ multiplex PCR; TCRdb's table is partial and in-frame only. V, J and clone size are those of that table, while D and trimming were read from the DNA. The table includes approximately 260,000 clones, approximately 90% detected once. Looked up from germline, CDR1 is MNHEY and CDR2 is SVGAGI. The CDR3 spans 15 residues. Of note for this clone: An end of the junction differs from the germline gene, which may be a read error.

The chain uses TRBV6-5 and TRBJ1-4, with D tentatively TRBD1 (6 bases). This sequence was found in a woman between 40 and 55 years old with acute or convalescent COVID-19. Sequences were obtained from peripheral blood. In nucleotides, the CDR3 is TGTGCCGGCAGCCGGACAGTTGCAACTAATGAAAAACTGTTTTTT. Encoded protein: CAGSRTVATNEKLFF.